A selection of T cell receptor beta chains follows, all from one sample in a study of cytotoxic CD8 clonotypes in ibrutinib-treated CLL. Produced via immunoSEQ multiplex PCR; TCRdb's table is partial and in-frame only. The data show some 26,000 clones, 65% to 90% seen once. Material: PBMCs, obtained after 24 months of ibrutinib treatment. The receptors derive from a human donor with chronic lymphocytic leukemia. Both conserved end residues are part of each CDR3. The D gene is left open where the match is weak. Clone size is stated in some rows and not others, as once, few, many or a class when expanded.

-,17,TRBJ1-6,TRBV4-1,TRBD1,CASSQLTGATYNSPLHF,TGCGCCAGCAGCCAACTCACAGGGGCGACCTATAATTCACCCCTCCACTTT
few,15,TRBJ1-2,TRBV19,TRBD1,CASSPTGALLDGYTF,TGTGCCAGTAGTCCGACAGGGGCGCTACTGGATGGCTACACCTTC
-,16,TRBJ1-2,TRBV19,TRBD1,CASSPRQGSANYGYTF,TGTGCCTCCTCTCCCCGACAGGGATCTGCTAACTATGGCTACACCTTC
-,14,TRBJ2-5,TRBV6-5,TRBD1,CASSANRGQETQYF,TGTGCCAGCAGTGCCAACAGGGGTCAAGAGACCCAGTACTTC
-,17,TRBJ1-3,TRBV27,TRBD1,CASSGGTGGLSGNTIYF,TGTGCCAGCAGTGGAGGGACAGGGGGCCTCTCTGGAAACACCATATATTTT
-,14,TRBJ1-4,TRBV7-9,-,CASSLRPTNEKLFF,TGTGCCAGCAGCTTAAGGCCAACTAATGAAAAACTGTTTTTT
-,17,TRBJ2-1,TRBV7-8,-,CASSLVPRVTPSNEQFF,TGTGCCAGCAGCTTAGTGCCCCGGGTCACCCCGTCCAATGAGCAGTTCTTC
-,17,TRBJ2-4,TRBV14,TRBD2,CASSQGRAGGSKNIQYF,TGTGCCAGCAGCCAAGGGCGAGCGGGGGGTTCCAAAAACATTCAGTACTTC
-,15,TRBJ2-7,TRBV7-2,-,CASSPTILAFYEQYF,TGTGCCAGCAGCCCCACAATCCTAGCTTTCTACGAGCAGTACTTC
-,15,TRBJ1-3,TRBV5-6,-,CASSLPGLEGNTIYF,TGTGCCAGCAGCTTGCCAGGTTTGGAAGGAAACACCATATATTTT
-,15,TRBJ2-5,TRBV10-3,-,CAITRVWPPDETQYF,TGTGCCATCACCAGGGTCTGGCCCCCAGATGAGACCCAGTACTTC
-,17,TRBJ2-3,TRBV10-3,TRBD2,CAISESIAGARTDTQYF,TGTGCCATCAGTGAGTCGATAGCGGGGGCCCGCACAGATACGCAGTATTTT
-,14,TRBJ2-5,TRBV7-6,TRBD2,CASSHRLAGETQYF,TGTGCCAGCAGCCATAGACTAGCGGGGGAGACCCAGTACTTC
-,15,TRBJ2-2,TRBV4-1,-,CASSQDYRVRGELFF,TGCGCCAGCAGCCAAGATTACAGGGTTCGTGGGGAGCTGTTTTTT
-,17,TRBJ1-3,TRBV7-9,TRBD1,CASSLGTGGPRGNTIYF,TGTGCCAGCAGCTTAGGTACAGGGGGTCCTAGAGGAAACACCATATATTTT
-,12,TRBJ1-2,TRBV2,-,CASSDGLYGYTF,TGTGCCAGCAGTGACGGCCTATATGGCTACACCTTC
-,16,TRBJ2-4,TRBV2,-,CASRPGTDLAKNIQYF,TGTGCCAGCAGGCCCGGGACGGATCTAGCCAAAAACATTCAGTACTTC
-,14,TRBJ1-2,TRBV27,-,CASSFRGARSGYTF,TGTGCCAGCAGTTTCCGGGGGGCGCGGTCTGGCTACACCTTC
-,15,TRBJ1-3,TRBV6-6,-,CASSSADLSGNTIYF,TGTGCCAGCAGTTCCGCAGATCTCTCTGGAAACACCATATATTTT
-,16,TRBJ1-3,TRBV18,-,CASSPLSSTSGNTIYF,TGTGCCAGCTCACCACTATCCAGTACATCTGGAAACACCATATATTTT
-,15,TRBJ1-4,TRBV2,-,CASSASEPTNEKLFF,TGTGCCAGCAGTGCGAGTGAGCCAACTAATGAAAAACTGTTTTTT
-,18,TRBJ1-6,TRBV7-8,-,CASSPRTAGALYNSPLHF,TGTGCCAGCAGCCCCAGGACGGCAGGGGCTCTATACAATTCACCCCTCCACTTT
medium-sized,15,TRBJ2-6,TRBV4-1,-,CASSQDWGPSNVLTF,TGCGCCAGCAGCCAAGATTGGGGCCCCTCCAACGTCCTGACTTTC
-,15,TRBJ1-6,TRBV7-9,-,CASSSTSSYNSPLHF,TGTGCCAGCAGCAGCACCAGCTCCTATAATTCACCCCTCCACTTT
-,13,TRBJ1-2,TRBV9,TRBD1,CASSLQGSNGYTF,TGTGCCAGCAGCCTACAGGGGTCGAATGGCTACACCTTC
-,14,TRBJ2-6,TRBV13,-,CASSAWAGANVLTF,TGTGCCAGCAGCGCCTGGGCCGGGGCCAACGTCCTGACTTTC
-,16,TRBJ2-1,TRBV2,TRBD2,CASSELRGVSYNEQFF,TGTGCCAGCAGTGAACTTCGGGGGGTCTCCTACAATGAGCAGTTCTTC
-,14,TRBJ2-7,TRBV25-1,TRBD2,CASSVKLAAGEQYF,TGTGCCAGCAGTGTAAAACTAGCGGCGGGGGAGCAGTACTTC
-,18,TRBJ2-2,TRBV7-9,TRBD2,CASSAGGKTSRHTGELFF,TGTGCCAGCAGCGCCGGGGGAAAGACTAGCCGTCACACCGGGGAGCTGTTTTTT
once,15,TRBJ1-1,TRBV28,-,CASGRQGRVNTEAFF,TGTGCCAGCGGTCGTCAGGGAAGGGTGAACACTGAAGCTTTCTTT
-,13,TRBJ1-5,TRBV30,-,CAWSVRVNQPQHF,TGTGCCTGGAGTGTACGGGTCAATCAGCCCCAGCATTTT
-,14,TRBJ1-4,TRBV27,-,CASSLQSADEKLFF,TGTGCCAGCAGTCTCCAAAGCGCGGATGAAAAACTGTTTTTT
-,17,TRBJ1-6,TRBV7-8,-,CASSYQTGPHFNSPLHF,TGTGCCAGCAGCTATCAAACAGGGCCGCACTTTAATTCACCCCTCCACTTT
-,17,TRBJ1-4,TRBV25-1,-,CASSDWTVGTTNEKLFF,TGTGCCAGCAGTGACTGGACCGTCGGGACAACTAATGAAAAACTGTTTTTT
-,14,TRBJ1-2,TRBV6-5,-,CASSYSRAKYGYTF,TGTGCCAGCAGTTACTCCAGGGCTAAATATGGCTACACCTTC
-,11,TRBJ2-7,TRBV20-1,-,CSASGVYEQYF,TGCAGTGCTAGCGGCGTCTACGAGCAGTACTTC
-,14,TRBJ2-5,TRBV5-4,-,CASSLGQNQETQYF,TGTGCCAGCAGCTTGGGCCAAAACCAAGAGACCCAGTACTTC
-,17,TRBJ2-3,TRBV27,-,CASSLFPTGTSTDTQYF,TGTGCCAGCAGTTTATTTCCCACCGGGACTAGCACAGATACGCAGTATTTT
-,13,TRBJ2-1,TRBV29-1,-,CSVAGGHYNEQFF,TGCAGCGTTGCGGGGGGACACTACAATGAGCAGTTCTTC
-,16,TRBJ1-5,TRBV19,TRBD1,CASSFKGARVNQPQHF,TGTGCCAGTAGTTTTAAGGGGGCAAGGGTCAATCAGCCCCAGCATTTT
-,14,TRBJ2-2,TRBV5-7,-,CASSLAGNTGELFF,TGTGCCAGCAGCTTGGCGGGTAACACCGGGGAGCTGTTTTTT
-,16,TRBJ2-7,TRBV5-1,-,CASSLYGGGAFYEQYF,TGCGCCAGCAGCTTGTATGGAGGGGGGGCCTTCTACGAGCAGTACTTC
-,16,TRBJ2-7,TRBV5-1,TRBD1,CASSSYLTGQTYEQYF,TGCGCCAGCAGCTCTTACCTGACGGGACAGACCTACGAGCAGTACTTC
few,13,TRBJ1-5,TRBV10-3,-,CAISDGSLEPQHF,TGTGCCATCAGTGACGGCAGTTTAGAGCCCCAGCATTTT
-,15,TRBJ1-1,TRBV15,TRBD1,CATSIQTGGNTEAFF,TGTGCCACCAGCATCCAGACAGGGGGCAACACTGAAGCTTTCTTT
-,16,TRBJ2-3,TRBV10-1,TRBD1,CASSGGGDRAIDTQYF,TGCGCCAGCAGTGGAGGGGGGGACAGGGCGATAGATACGCAGTATTTT
-,19,TRBJ2-1,TRBV11-3,TRBD2,CASSSGTSGGSSSYNEQFF,TGTGCCAGCAGCTCAGGGACTAGCGGGGGTTCCAGCTCCTACAATGAGCAGTTCTTC
-,15,TRBJ2-1,TRBV5-5,TRBD2,CASSPRFGTTNEQFF,TGTGCCAGCAGCCCCCGTTTCGGGACTACCAATGAGCAGTTCTTC
-,18,TRBJ2-2,TRBV2,-,CASSEALFYGTNTGELFF,TGTGCCAGCAGTGAAGCTTTGTTTTATGGAACGAACACCGGGGAGCTGTTTTTT
-,12,TRBJ2-7,TRBV2,-,CASSESVGKQYF,TGTGCCAGCAGTGAATCAGTCGGAAAGCAGTACTTC